The rows below give T cell receptor beta chains drawn from one sample of a study of T cell responses to AZD1222 COVID-19 vaccine. Profiled with immunoSEQ multiplex PCR; TCRdb holds only in-frame clones, not every one. This sample has about 120,000 clones; 92% occur once, and the top ten carry 11% to 15%. Sample: peripheral blood, taken on day 0 of AZD1222 vaccination. All receptors come from an adult in good health. CDR3s include the opening cysteine and the closing phenylalanine or tryptophan. Fields, in order: CDR3 protein, V gene, J gene.

cdr3_aa: CSASIRGVYSNQPQHF
v_call: TRBV20-1
j_call: TRBJ1-5

cdr3_aa: CASSSTSGGQETQYF
v_call: TRBV5-1
j_call: TRBJ2-5

cdr3_aa: CASSPPKDRDDQPQHF
v_call: TRBV6-4
j_call: TRBJ1-5

cdr3_aa: CASSSLSGPAYEQYF
v_call: TRBV28
j_call: TRBJ2-7

cdr3_aa: CASSQELNRGYEQYF
v_call: TRBV3-1/TRBV3-2
j_call: TRBJ2-7

cdr3_aa: CATSDPQRERDEQFF
v_call: TRBV24-1
j_call: TRBJ2-1

cdr3_aa: CASSSFTPPGGARRYGYTF
v_call: TRBV7-9
j_call: TRBJ1-2

cdr3_aa: CASSFDRRAGSGNTIYF
v_call: TRBV5-8
j_call: TRBJ1-3

cdr3_aa: CASSLGGLIQETQYF
v_call: TRBV7-2
j_call: TRBJ2-5

cdr3_aa: CSVYEVSDGYTF
v_call: TRBV29-1
j_call: TRBJ1-2

cdr3_aa: CASSLGLETGAYEQYF
v_call: TRBV5-5
j_call: TRBJ2-7

cdr3_aa: CASSQSAGLGQINSKDAGELFF
v_call: TRBV23-1
j_call: TRBJ2-2

cdr3_aa: CASSLYEGGTNEKLFF
v_call: TRBV4-1
j_call: TRBJ1-4

cdr3_aa: CALTDRDNHYEQYF
v_call: TRBV30
j_call: TRBJ2-7

cdr3_aa: CASNRPTGMNTEAFF
v_call: TRBV2
j_call: TRBJ1-1

cdr3_aa: CAIREGEGNEKLFF
v_call: TRBV10-3
j_call: TRBJ1-4